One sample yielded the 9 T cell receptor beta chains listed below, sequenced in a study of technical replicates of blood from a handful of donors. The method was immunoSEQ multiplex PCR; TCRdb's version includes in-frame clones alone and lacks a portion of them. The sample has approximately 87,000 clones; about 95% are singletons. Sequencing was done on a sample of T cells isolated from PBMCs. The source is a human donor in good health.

CDR3 region: CAGSTGTHEQYF. CDR3 bases: TGTGCCGGTTCGACGGGAACCCACGAGCAGTACTTC. V is TRBV6-1 and J is TRBJ2-7; D might be TRBD2 (5 bases). CDR3 size: 12 residues. Germline V CDR1 and CDR2: MNHNS, SASEGT. V lost 11 bases, J lost 5 bases, and 16 bases lay in between.

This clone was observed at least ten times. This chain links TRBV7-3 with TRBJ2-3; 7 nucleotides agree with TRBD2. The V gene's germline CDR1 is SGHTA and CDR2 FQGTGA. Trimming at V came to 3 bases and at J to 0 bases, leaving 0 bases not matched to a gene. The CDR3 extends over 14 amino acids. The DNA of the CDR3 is TGTGCCAGCAGCTTTAGCGGGAGCACAGATACGCAGTATTTT. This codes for CASSFSGSTDTQYF.

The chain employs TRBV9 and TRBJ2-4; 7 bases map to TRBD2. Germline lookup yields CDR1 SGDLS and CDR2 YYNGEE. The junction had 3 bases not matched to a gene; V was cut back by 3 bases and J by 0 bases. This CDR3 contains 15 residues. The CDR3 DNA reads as TGTGCCAGCAGCGGGGGAGGGATAGCCAAAAACATTCAGTACTTC. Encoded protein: CASSGGGIAKNIQYF.

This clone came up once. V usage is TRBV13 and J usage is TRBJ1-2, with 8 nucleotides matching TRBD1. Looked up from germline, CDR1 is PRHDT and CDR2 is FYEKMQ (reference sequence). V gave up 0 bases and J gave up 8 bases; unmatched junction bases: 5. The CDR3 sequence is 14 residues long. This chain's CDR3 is CASSLGDRAEGYTF. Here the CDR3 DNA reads TGTGCCAGCAGCTTAGGGGACAGGGCCGAAGGCTACACCTTC.

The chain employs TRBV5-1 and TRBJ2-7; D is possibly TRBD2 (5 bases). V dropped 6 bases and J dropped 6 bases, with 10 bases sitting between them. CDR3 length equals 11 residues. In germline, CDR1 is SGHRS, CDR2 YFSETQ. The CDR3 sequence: CASTLEGEQYF. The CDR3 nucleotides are TGCGCCAGCACGCTAGAGGGCGAGCAGTACTTC.

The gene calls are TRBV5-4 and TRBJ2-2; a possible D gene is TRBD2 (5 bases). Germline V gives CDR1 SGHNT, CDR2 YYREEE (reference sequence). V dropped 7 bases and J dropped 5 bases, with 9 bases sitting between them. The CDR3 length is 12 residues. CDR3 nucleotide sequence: TGTGCCAGCGTCGAGGGAACCGGGGAGCTGTTTTTT. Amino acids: CASVEGTGELFF.

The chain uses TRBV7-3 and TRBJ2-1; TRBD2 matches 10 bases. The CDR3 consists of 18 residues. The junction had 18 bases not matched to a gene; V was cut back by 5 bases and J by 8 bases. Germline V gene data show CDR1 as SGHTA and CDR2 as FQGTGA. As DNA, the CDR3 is TGTGCCAGCAGCCAAGAGACTATAGCGGGAGGCGGGGGCTATGAGCAGTTCTTC. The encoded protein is CASSQETIAGGGGYEQFF.

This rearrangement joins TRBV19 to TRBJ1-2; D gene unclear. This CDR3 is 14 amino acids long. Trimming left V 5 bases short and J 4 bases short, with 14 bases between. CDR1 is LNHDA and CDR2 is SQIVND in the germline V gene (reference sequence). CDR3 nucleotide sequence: TGTGCCAGTAGTCCGCGCCGGGAGAGCTATGGCTACACCTTC. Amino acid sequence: CASSPRRESYGYTF. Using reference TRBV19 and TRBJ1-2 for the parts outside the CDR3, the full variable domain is DGGITQSPKYLFRKEGQNVTLSCEQNLNHDAMYWYRQDPGQGLRLIYYSQIVNDFQKGDIAEGYSVSREKKESFPLTVTSAQKNPTAFYLCASSPRRESYGYTFGSGTRLTVV.

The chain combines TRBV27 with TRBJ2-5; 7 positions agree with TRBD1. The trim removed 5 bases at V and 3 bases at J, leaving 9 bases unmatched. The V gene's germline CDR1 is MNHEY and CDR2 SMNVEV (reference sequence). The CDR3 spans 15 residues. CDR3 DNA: TGTGCCAGCAGTCCCGACCCCACAGGGGAAGAGACCCAGTACTTC. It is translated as CASSPDPTGEETQYF.